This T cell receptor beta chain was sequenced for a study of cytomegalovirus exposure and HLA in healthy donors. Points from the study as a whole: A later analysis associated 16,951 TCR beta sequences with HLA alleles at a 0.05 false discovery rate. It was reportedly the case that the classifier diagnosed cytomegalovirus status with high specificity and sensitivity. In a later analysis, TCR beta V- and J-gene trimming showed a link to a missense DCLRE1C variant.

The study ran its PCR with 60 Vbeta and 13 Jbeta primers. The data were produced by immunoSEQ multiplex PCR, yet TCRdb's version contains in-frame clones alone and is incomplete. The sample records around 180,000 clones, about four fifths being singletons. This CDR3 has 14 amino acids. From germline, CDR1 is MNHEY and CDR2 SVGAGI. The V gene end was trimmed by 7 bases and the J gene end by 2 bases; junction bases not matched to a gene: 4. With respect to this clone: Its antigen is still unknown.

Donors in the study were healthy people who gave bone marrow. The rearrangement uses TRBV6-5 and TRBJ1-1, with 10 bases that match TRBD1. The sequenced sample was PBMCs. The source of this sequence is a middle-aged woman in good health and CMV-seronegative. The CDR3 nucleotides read TGTGCCAGCACGCCGACAGGGGGCAACACTGAAGCTTTCTTT. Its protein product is CASTPTGGNTEAFF.